This is a list of T cell receptor beta chains from one sample in a study of blood T cell repertoires in COVID-19. Clones were sequenced by immunoSEQ multiplex PCR, and TCRdb holds only the in-frame ones, with some missing. The top ten clones hold 17% of a sample with 95,000 to 150,000 clones, roughly four fifths of them seen once. The sequencing input was peripheral blood. These receptors were obtained from a man aged 25-45 years with COVID-19, enrolled during active disease. The CDR3 runs from the conserved cysteine through the conserved F or W. Fields, in order: clone size, J gene, V gene, D gene, CDR3 protein, CDR3 DNA. The D gene is left open where the match is weak. Clone size, where shown, is once, few, many, or a class for clones that have expanded.

clone_size: NA
j_call: TRBJ2-3
v_call: TRBV11-3
d_call: NA
cdr3_aa: CASSPNRGWQTQYF
cdr3_nt: TGTGCCAGCAGCCCAAACCGGGGGTGGCAGACGCAGTATTTT

clone_size: NA
j_call: TRBJ2-7
v_call: TRBV19
d_call: TRBD1
cdr3_aa: CASSEQGASYEQYF
cdr3_nt: TGTGCCAGTAGTGAACAGGGGGCCTCCTACGAGCAGTACTTC

clone_size: once
j_call: TRBJ2-6
v_call: TRBV30
d_call: NA
cdr3_aa: CAWTPTVISGANVLTF
cdr3_nt: TGTGCCTGGACCCCAACAGTGATCTCTGGGGCCAACGTCCTGACTTTC

clone_size: NA
j_call: TRBJ1-5
v_call: TRBV6-1
d_call: TRBD1
cdr3_aa: CASSEALQGAGQPQHF
cdr3_nt: TGTGCCAGCAGTGAAGCGCTACAGGGGGCAGGTCAGCCCCAGCATTTT

clone_size: few
j_call: TRBJ2-5
v_call: TRBV24-1
d_call: TRBD2
cdr3_aa: CATRGAGNRGSQETQYF
cdr3_nt: TGTGCCACCCGAGGAGCGGGGAATAGGGGCTCGCAAGAGACCCAGTACTTC

clone_size: NA
j_call: TRBJ1-5
v_call: TRBV28
d_call: TRBD1
cdr3_aa: CASSSTGGGSNQPQHF
cdr3_nt: TGTGCCAGCAGCTCGACAGGGGGTGGGAGCAATCAGCCCCAGCATTTT

clone_size: NA
j_call: TRBJ1-2
v_call: TRBV12-3/TRBV12-4
d_call: NA
cdr3_aa: CASSPQGRGYTF
cdr3_nt: TGTGCCAGCAGTCCCCAGGGCCGGGGCTACACCTTC

clone_size: NA
j_call: TRBJ2-5
v_call: TRBV7-9
d_call: NA
cdr3_aa: CASRSPVAQETQYF
cdr3_nt: TGTGCCAGCAGGTCCCCGGTAGCCCAAGAGACCCAGTACTTC

clone_size: NA
j_call: TRBJ1-3
v_call: TRBV4-1
d_call: NA
cdr3_aa: CASSQVGVSGNTIYF
cdr3_nt: TGCGCCAGCAGCCAAGTGGGAGTCTCTGGAAACACCATATATTTT

clone_size: NA
j_call: TRBJ1-2
v_call: TRBV28
d_call: NA
cdr3_aa: CASSAPTWTEVSGYTF
cdr3_nt: TGTGCCAGCAGTGCGCCTACCTGGACAGAAGTGTCTGGCTACACCTTC

clone_size: NA
j_call: TRBJ1-5
v_call: TRBV30
d_call: TRBD1
cdr3_aa: CAWSVRGQGYNQPQHF
cdr3_nt: TGTGCCTGGAGTGTTAGGGGGCAGGGTTACAATCAGCCCCAGCATTTT

clone_size: NA
j_call: TRBJ1-4
v_call: TRBV15
d_call: TRBD1
cdr3_aa: CATRKSQGGWEKLFF
cdr3_nt: TGTGCCACCAGAAAGAGTCAGGGGGGTTGGGAAAAACTGTTTTTT

clone_size: few
j_call: TRBJ1-6
v_call: TRBV19
d_call: TRBD1
cdr3_aa: CASSWTGLNSPLHF
cdr3_nt: TGTGCCAGTAGTTGGACAGGACTTAATTCACCCCTCCACTTT

clone_size: NA
j_call: TRBJ1-2
v_call: TRBV5-1
d_call: TRBD1
cdr3_aa: CASRRNRGSTHSGYGYTF
cdr3_nt: TGCGCCAGCAGGCGCAACAGGGGTTCGACCCACTCTGGCTATGGCTACACCTTC

clone_size: NA
j_call: TRBJ2-1
v_call: TRBV27
d_call: NA
cdr3_aa: CASSLTRYTGDEQFF
cdr3_nt: TGTGCCAGCAGTTTAACACGTTATACGGGTGATGAGCAGTTCTTC

clone_size: NA
j_call: TRBJ2-3
v_call: TRBV7-9
d_call: NA
cdr3_aa: CASISGNTDTQYF
cdr3_nt: TGTGCCAGCATTTCGGGGAACACAGATACGCAGTATTTT

clone_size: NA
j_call: TRBJ1-1
v_call: TRBV7-9
d_call: TRBD1
cdr3_aa: CASSLGLQGTTEAFF
cdr3_nt: TGTGCCAGCAGCTTAGGGTTACAGGGGACCACTGAAGCTTTCTTT

clone_size: NA
j_call: TRBJ2-7
v_call: TRBV11-2
d_call: TRBD1
cdr3_aa: CASSANRDRFYEQYF
cdr3_nt: TGTGCCAGCAGCGCAAACCGGGACAGATTCTACGAGCAGTACTTC

clone_size: NA
j_call: TRBJ2-3
v_call: TRBV2
d_call: TRBD2
cdr3_aa: CASSEAWNSREVADTQYF
cdr3_nt: TGTGCCAGCAGTGAAGCGTGGAACTCACGGGAGGTCGCGGATACGCAGTATTTT

clone_size: NA
j_call: TRBJ1-5
v_call: TRBV6-6
d_call: TRBD1
cdr3_aa: CASSLRDSRLNQPQHF
cdr3_nt: TGTGCCAGCAGCCTCCGGGACAGCCGCCTCAATCAGCCCCAGCATTTT

clone_size: once
j_call: TRBJ1-6
v_call: TRBV28
d_call: NA
cdr3_aa: CASSLWGGPLHF
cdr3_nt: TGTGCCAGCAGTTTGTGGGGGGGTCCCCTCCACTTT

clone_size: NA
j_call: TRBJ2-1
v_call: TRBV10-3
d_call: TRBD2
cdr3_aa: CAITSGGYNEQFF
cdr3_nt: TGTGCCATCACTAGCGGGGGGTACAATGAGCAGTTCTTC

clone_size: few
j_call: TRBJ1-4
v_call: TRBV28
d_call: NA
cdr3_aa: CASSTIQGLRDEKLFF
cdr3_nt: TGTGCCAGCAGTACTATACAGGGTTTAAGGGATGAAAAACTGTTTTTT

clone_size: NA
j_call: TRBJ2-1
v_call: TRBV24-1
d_call: TRBD2
cdr3_aa: CATSAGGQYSHNEQFF
cdr3_nt: TGTGCCACCAGTGCGGGAGGCCAATATTCCCACAATGAGCAGTTCTTC

clone_size: many
j_call: TRBJ2-5
v_call: TRBV9
d_call: NA
cdr3_aa: CASGGTLWETQYF
cdr3_nt: TGTGCCAGCGGGGGGACCTTGTGGGAGACCCAGTACTTC

clone_size: NA
j_call: TRBJ2-4
v_call: TRBV11-2
d_call: TRBD2
cdr3_aa: CASSLDVTLAGGLGIQYF
cdr3_nt: TGTGCCAGCAGCTTAGATGTAACGCTAGCGGGAGGGTTAGGCATTCAGTACTTC

clone_size: NA
j_call: TRBJ1-5
v_call: TRBV18
d_call: TRBD1
cdr3_aa: CASSLQGGYQPQHF
cdr3_nt: TGTGCCAGCTCACTACAGGGGGGGTATCAGCCCCAGCATTTT

clone_size: NA
j_call: TRBJ2-7
v_call: TRBV2
d_call: NA
cdr3_aa: CASSETTPTGNYEQYF
cdr3_nt: TGTGCCAGCAGTGAAACAACCCCCACAGGTAACTACGAGCAGTACTTC

clone_size: NA
j_call: TRBJ1-2
v_call: TRBV10-3
d_call: NA
cdr3_aa: CALRDGANYGYTF
cdr3_nt: TGTGCCCTAAGAGACGGAGCTAACTATGGCTACACCTTC

clone_size: NA
j_call: TRBJ1-1
v_call: TRBV5-1
d_call: NA
cdr3_aa: CASSLSPRQNTEAFF
cdr3_nt: TGCGCCAGCAGCTTAAGTCCCAGGCAGAACACTGAAGCTTTCTTT

clone_size: once
j_call: TRBJ2-3
v_call: TRBV28
d_call: NA
cdr3_aa: CASSSSTPDTQYF
cdr3_nt: TGTGCCAGCAGTTCCTCTACCCCAGATACGCAGTATTTT

clone_size: few
j_call: TRBJ1-4
v_call: TRBV4-2
d_call: NA
cdr3_aa: CASSQDLRVGEKLFF
cdr3_nt: TGTGCCAGCAGCCAAGATCTCAGGGTAGGCGAAAAACTGTTTTTT

clone_size: NA
j_call: TRBJ1-6
v_call: TRBV19
d_call: TRBD1
cdr3_aa: CASSLQGDNSPLHF
cdr3_nt: TGTGCCAGTAGTTTACAGGGGGATAATTCACCCCTCCACTTT

clone_size: NA
j_call: TRBJ1-2
v_call: TRBV19
d_call: TRBD1
cdr3_aa: CASSPGQGAQGYTF
cdr3_nt: TGTGCCAGTAGTCCGGGACAGGGGGCGCAGGGCTACACCTTC

clone_size: NA
j_call: TRBJ2-1
v_call: TRBV10-3
d_call: TRBD1
cdr3_aa: CAISETGQGYNEQFF
cdr3_nt: TGTGCCATCAGTGAGACGGGACAGGGATACAATGAGCAGTTCTTC

clone_size: few
j_call: TRBJ1-1
v_call: TRBV29-1
d_call: NA
cdr3_aa: CSVESQKAFF
cdr3_nt: TGCAGCGTTGAAAGCCAAAAAGCTTTCTTT

clone_size: NA
j_call: TRBJ2-7
v_call: TRBV4-1
d_call: NA
cdr3_aa: CASSPEADYEQYF
cdr3_nt: TGCGCCAGCAGTCCCGAAGCCGACTACGAGCAGTACTTC

clone_size: NA
j_call: TRBJ2-3
v_call: TRBV4-2
d_call: NA
cdr3_aa: CASSQAGTDTQYF
cdr3_nt: TGTGCCAGCAGCCAAGCGGGCACAGATACGCAGTATTTT

clone_size: NA
j_call: TRBJ1-1
v_call: TRBV2
d_call: NA
cdr3_aa: CASSYRDMNTEAFF
cdr3_nt: TGTGCCAGCAGTTACAGGGACATGAACACTGAAGCTTTCTTT

clone_size: NA
j_call: TRBJ1-1
v_call: TRBV6-6
d_call: NA
cdr3_aa: CASSEETGYRAFF
cdr3_nt: TGTGCCAGCAGTGAGGAAACAGGGTATCGGGCTTTCTTT

clone_size: once
j_call: TRBJ2-7
v_call: TRBV2
d_call: NA
cdr3_aa: CASSDPRSFYEQYF
cdr3_nt: TGTGCCAGCAGTGACCCCCGGTCGTTCTACGAGCAGTACTTC

clone_size: few
j_call: TRBJ1-6
v_call: TRBV19
d_call: NA
cdr3_aa: CASSKHRTSPLHF
cdr3_nt: TGTGCCAGTAGTAAACACAGGACATCACCCCTCCACTTT